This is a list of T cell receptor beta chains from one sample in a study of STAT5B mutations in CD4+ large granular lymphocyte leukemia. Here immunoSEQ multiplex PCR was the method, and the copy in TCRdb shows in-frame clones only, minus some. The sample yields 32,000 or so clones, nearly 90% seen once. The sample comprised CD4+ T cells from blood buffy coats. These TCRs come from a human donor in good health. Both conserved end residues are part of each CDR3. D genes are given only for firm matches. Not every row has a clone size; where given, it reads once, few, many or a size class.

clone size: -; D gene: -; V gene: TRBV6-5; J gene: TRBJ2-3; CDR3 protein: CASSYSSTDTQYF; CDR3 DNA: TGTGCCAGCAGTTACTCAAGCACAGATACGCAGTATTTT
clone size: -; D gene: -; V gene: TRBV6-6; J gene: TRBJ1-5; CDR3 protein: CASIGAGQGGNQPQHF; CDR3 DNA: TGTGCCAGCATTGGGGCCGGGCAGGGCGGCAATCAGCCCCAGCATTTT
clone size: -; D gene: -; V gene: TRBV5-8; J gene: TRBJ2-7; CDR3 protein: CASSLVGHTYEQYF; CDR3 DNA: TGTGCCAGCAGCTTGGTAGGACATACCTACGAGCAGTACTTC
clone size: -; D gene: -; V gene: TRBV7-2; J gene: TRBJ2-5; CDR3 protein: CASRIDETQYF; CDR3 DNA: TGTGCCAGCAGGATCGACGAGACCCAGTACTTC
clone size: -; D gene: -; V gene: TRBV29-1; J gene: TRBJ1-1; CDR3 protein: CSVVSTEAFF; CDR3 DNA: TGCAGCGTTGTGAGCACTGAAGCTTTCTTT
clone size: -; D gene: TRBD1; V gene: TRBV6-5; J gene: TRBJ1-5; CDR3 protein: CASSQQGQGQPQHF; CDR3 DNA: TGTGCCAGCAGTCAACAGGGGCAAGGGCAGCCCCAGCATTTT
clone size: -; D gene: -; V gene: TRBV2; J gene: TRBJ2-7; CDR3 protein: CASKRTALYEQYF; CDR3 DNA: TGTGCCAGCAAGAGGACAGCCCTCTACGAGCAGTACTTC
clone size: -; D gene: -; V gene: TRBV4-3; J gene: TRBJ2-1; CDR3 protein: CASSQDGTGASYNEQFF; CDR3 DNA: TGCGCCAGCAGCCAAGATGGAACCGGGGCCTCCTACAATGAGCAGTTCTTC
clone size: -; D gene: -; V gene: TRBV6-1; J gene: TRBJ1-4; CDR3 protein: CASSDLKLFF; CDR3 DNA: TGTGCCAGCAGTGATTTGAAACTGTTTTTT
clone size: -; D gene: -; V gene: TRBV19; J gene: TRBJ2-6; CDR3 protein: CASTADSGANVLTF; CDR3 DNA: TGTGCCAGTACGGCGGACTCTGGGGCCAACGTCCTGACTTTC
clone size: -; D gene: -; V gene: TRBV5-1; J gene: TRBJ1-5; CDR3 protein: CASSWGSGGSNQPQHF; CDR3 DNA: TGCGCCAGCAGCTGGGGCTCGGGTGGTAGCAATCAGCCCCAGCATTTT
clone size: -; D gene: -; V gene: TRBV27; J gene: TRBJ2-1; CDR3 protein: CASSLQRGSNEQFF; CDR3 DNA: TGTGCCAGCAGTTTACAACGGGGAAGCAATGAGCAGTTCTTC
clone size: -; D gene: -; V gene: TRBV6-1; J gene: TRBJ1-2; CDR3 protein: CASSADGFGYTF; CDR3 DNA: TGTGCCAGCAGTGCGGATGGCTTTGGCTACACCTTC
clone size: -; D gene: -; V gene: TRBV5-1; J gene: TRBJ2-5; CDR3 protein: CASSLGTSQETQYF; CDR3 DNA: TGCGCCAGCAGCTTGGGGACAAGCCAAGAGACCCAGTACTTC
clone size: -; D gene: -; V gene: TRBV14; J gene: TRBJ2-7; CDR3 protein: CASSENRDTSRYEQYF; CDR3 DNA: TGTGCCAGCAGCGAAAACCGGGACACCAGTCGCTACGAGCAGTACTTC
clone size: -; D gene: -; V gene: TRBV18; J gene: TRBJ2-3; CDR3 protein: CASSLGLSDTQYF; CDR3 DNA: TGTGCCAGCTCCCTAGGATTATCAGATACGCAGTATTTT
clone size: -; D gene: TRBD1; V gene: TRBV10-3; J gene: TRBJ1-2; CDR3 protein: CAISEGQGAYGYTF; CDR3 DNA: TGTGCCATCAGTGAAGGACAGGGTGCCTATGGCTACACCTTC
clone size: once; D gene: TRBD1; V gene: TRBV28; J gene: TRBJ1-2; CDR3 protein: CASSPRTGGSGYTF; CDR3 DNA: TGTGCCAGCAGTCCTCGGACAGGGGGGTCTGGCTACACCTTC
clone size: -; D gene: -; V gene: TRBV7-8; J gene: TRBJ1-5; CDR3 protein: CASSSDLFDRPQHF; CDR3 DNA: TGTGCCAGCAGCTCCGACCTTTTCGATAGGCCCCAGCATTTT
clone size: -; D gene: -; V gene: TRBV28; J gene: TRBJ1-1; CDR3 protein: CASSPIGVNTEAFF; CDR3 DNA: TGTGCCAGCAGTCCAATCGGGGTGAACACTGAAGCTTTCTTT
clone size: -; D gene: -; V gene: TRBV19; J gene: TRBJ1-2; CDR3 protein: CASTRESYGYTF; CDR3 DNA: TGTGCCAGTACAAGGGAGTCCTATGGCTACACCTTC
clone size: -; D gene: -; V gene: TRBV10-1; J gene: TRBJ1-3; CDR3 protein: CASGTDLGNTIYF; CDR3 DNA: TGCGCCAGCGGAACAGACCTTGGAAACACCATATATTTT
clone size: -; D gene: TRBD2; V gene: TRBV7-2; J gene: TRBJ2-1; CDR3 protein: CASSRSGNMYNEQFF; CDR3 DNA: TGTGCCAGCAGCCGGAGCGGGAATATGTACAATGAGCAGTTCTTC
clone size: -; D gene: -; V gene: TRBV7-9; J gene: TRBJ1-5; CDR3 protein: CASSWAEGQPQHF; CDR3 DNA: TGTGCCAGCAGCTGGGCGGAAGGGCAGCCCCAGCATTTT
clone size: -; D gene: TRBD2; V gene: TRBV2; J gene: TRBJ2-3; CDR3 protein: CASNRAGATDTQYF; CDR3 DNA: TGTGCCAGCAACCGAGCGGGAGCGACAGATACGCAGTATTTT
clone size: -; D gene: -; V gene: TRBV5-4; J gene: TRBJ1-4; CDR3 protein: CASSLPPNEKLFF; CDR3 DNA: TGTGCCAGCAGCTTGCCCCCAAATGAAAAACTGTTTTTT
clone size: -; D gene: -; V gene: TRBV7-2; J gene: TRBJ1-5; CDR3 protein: CASSFGVWSNQPQHF; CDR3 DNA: TGTGCCAGCAGCTTTGGGGTTTGGAGCAATCAGCCCCAGCATTTT
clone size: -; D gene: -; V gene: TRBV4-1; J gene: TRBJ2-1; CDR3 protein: CASSQGTAGTYNEQFF; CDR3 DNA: TGCGCCAGCAGCCAAGGAACGGCAGGGACGTACAATGAGCAGTTCTTC
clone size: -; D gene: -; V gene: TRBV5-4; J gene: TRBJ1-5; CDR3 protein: CASSSHPDSNQPQHF; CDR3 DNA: TGTGCCAGCAGCTCCCACCCGGACAGCAATCAGCCCCAGCATTTT
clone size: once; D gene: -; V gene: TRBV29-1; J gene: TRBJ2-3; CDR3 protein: CSVEGGRGTDTQYF; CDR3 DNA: TGCAGCGTTGAAGGAGGGCGCGGCACAGATACGCAGTATTTT
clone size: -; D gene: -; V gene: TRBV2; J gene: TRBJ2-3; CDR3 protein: CASSALATSTDTQYF; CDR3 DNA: TGTGCCAGCAGTGCTCTAGCGACTAGCACAGATACGCAGTATTTT
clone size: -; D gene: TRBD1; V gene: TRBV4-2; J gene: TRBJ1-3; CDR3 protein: CASSQEGGAKNTIYF; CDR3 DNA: TGTGCCAGCAGCCAAGAAGGGGGCGCAAAGAACACCATATATTTT